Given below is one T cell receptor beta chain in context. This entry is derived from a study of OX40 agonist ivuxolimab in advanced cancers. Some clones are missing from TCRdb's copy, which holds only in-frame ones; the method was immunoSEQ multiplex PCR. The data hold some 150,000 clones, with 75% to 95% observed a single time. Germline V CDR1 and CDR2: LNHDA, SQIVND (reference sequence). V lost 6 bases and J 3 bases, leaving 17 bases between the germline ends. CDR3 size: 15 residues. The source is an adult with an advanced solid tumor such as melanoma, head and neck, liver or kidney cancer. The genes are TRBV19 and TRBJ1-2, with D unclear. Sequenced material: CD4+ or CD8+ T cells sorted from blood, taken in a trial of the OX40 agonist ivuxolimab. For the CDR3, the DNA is TGTGCCAGTAGCCCCCGAAGGGCCCCGGACTATGGCTACACCTTC. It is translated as CASSPRRAPDYGYTF.